One and the same sample provided the 9 T cell receptor beta chains below, sequenced in a study of neurological immune-mediated disorders. The time point was: technical triplicate 1. Each CDR3 protein is one row after TCRdb ran MiXCR on the 5' RACE reads. The table records about 36,000 distinct CDR3 sequences, 11% of them present only once. The specimen was PBMCs. The receptors come from a man in his fifties or sixties with HTLV-1-associated myelopathy (HAM/TSP).

In its sample, this clonotype was seen many times. The V gene is TRBV20-1, the J gene TRBJ2-7; 8 bases match TRBD2. V lost 4 bases, J lost 6 bases, and 17 bases stayed unmatched. The CDR3 consists of 16 residues. The germline CDR1 and CDR2 sequences are DFQATT and SNEGSKA (reference sequence). CDR3 bases: TGCAGTGCTATCGTTCCTATACAGCGGGAGAGGCTCGAGCAGTACTTC. Translating gives CSAIVPIQRERLEQYF.

This clonotype was observed at least ten times. The CDR3 DNA reads TGTGCCATCAGTGGGGCAGGGCAGTATGGCTACACCTTC. It encodes CAISGAGQYGYTF. The genes are TRBV10-3 and TRBJ1-2, with D perhaps matching TRBD1 (5 bases). V was cut by 4 bases and J by 5 bases, with 11 bases left in between. Germline-derived CDR1 and CDR2 are ENHRY and SYGVKD. The CDR3 extends over 13 amino acids.

In its sample, this clonotype is medium-sized. The chain joins TRBV25-1 to TRBJ2-2, with D possibly matching TRBD2 (7 bases). CDR3 length equals 15 residues. V lost 4 bases and J 6 bases, leaving 15 bases between the germline ends. Germline V gives CDR1 MGHDK, CDR2 SYGVNS. The CDR3 spells CASSAGGHISGELFF. The CDR3 DNA sequence: TGTGCCAGCAGTGCGGGGGGCCACATATCCGGGGAGCTGTTTTTT.

CDR3 loop: CASSPRRRGLHVAYEKLFF. Here the CDR3 DNA reads TGTGCCAGCAGTCCTCGCCGGCGTGGGTTGCACGTAGCATATGAAAAACTGTTTTTT. The chain recombines TRBV6-1 with TRBJ1-4, with D unresolved. V was cut by 5 bases and J by 6 bases, with 28 bases left in between. Germline loops: CDR1 MNHNS, CDR2 SASEGT. The CDR3 is 19 amino acids.

V gene TRBV6-5 combines with J gene TRBJ2-1, with 10 bases matching TRBD1. J gave up 7 bases and V 2 bases, and 5 bases lay outside the gene matches. Germline values: CDR1 MNHEY, CDR2 SVGAGI. This CDR3 comprises 15 residues. The DNA of the CDR3 is TGTGCCAGCAGTTACACTGGACAGGGGGGGAATGAGCAGTTCTTC. Translating gives CASSYTGQGGNEQFF.

This clonotype was counted ten times or more. V is TRBV13 and J is TRBJ1-3; D unresolved. This CDR3 contains 14 residues. Germline CDR1 reads PRHDT; CDR2 reads FYEKMQ (reference sequence). V lost 5 bases to trimming and J lost 3 bases, with 11 bases between them. The CDR3 reads CASSRLLSGNTIYF. The DNA of the CDR3 is TGTGCCAGCAGCCGACTGTTAAGTGGAAACACCATATATTTT. Variable domain in full (rest from reference TRBV13 and TRBJ1-3): AAGVIQSPRHLIKEKRETATLKCYPIPRHDTVYWYQQGPGQDPQFLISFYEKMQSDKGSIPDRFSAQQFSDYHSELNMSSLELGDSALYFCASSRLLSGNTIYFGEGSWLTVV.

This clonotype came up many times. The chain links TRBV10-3 to TRBJ2-1, with 9 bases lining up with TRBD2. Germline loops: CDR1 ENHRY, CDR2 SYGVKD. V trimming: 8 bases; J trimming: 7 bases; junction bases outside the gene matches: 12. The CDR3 is 15 amino acids. CDR3 amino acids: CAIGLAGGPYNEQFF. The CDR3, as DNA: TGTGCCATCGGTCTTGCGGGAGGGCCGTATAATGAGCAGTTCTTC.

This clonotype was seen at least ten times. The chain carries TRBV28 and TRBJ2-5, with TRBD2 as a possible D gene (6 bases). The CDR3 consists of 14 residues. V lost 3 bases and J 4 bases, leaving 12 bases between the germline ends. CDR1 MDHEN and CDR2 SYDVKM come from the germline V gene. In DNA form, the CDR3 reads TGTGCCAGCAGTTTGGGGGGAAGAGGAGAGACCCAGTACTTC. It specifies CASSLGGRGETQYF.

This clonotype occurred many times. This sequence joins TRBV6-5 and TRBJ1-2; D is unresolved. Germline V gene sequence: CDR1 MNHEY, CDR2 SVGAGI. The CDR3 spans 11 residues. The germline V and J ends were trimmed by 5 bases and 3 bases, with 4 bases remaining between them. In DNA form, the CDR3 reads TGTGCCAGCAGTGGGGACTATGGCTACACCTTC. Its translation: CASSGDYGYTF.